What follows are 20 T cell receptor beta chains derived from one specimen sequenced in a study of beta chain features in type 1 diabetes. Expressed TCRB transcripts got sequenced, as all isolated RNA was reverse transcribed. Data came from immunoSEQ multiplex PCR; TCRdb stores just in-frame clones and leaves some out. The sample lists approximately 150,000 clones; under 11% were seen once. Sequencing used naive CD4+ T cells from blood. These receptors came from a man aged 18 to 30 in good health.

The rearrangement links TRBV11-3 to TRBJ2-2; a possible D gene is TRBD2 (6 bases). The CDR3 length is 16 residues. Trimming cost V 4 bases and J 0 bases, with 12 bases left between them. Germline V gene data show CDR1 as SGHNT and CDR2 as YENEEA. The CDR3 DNA reads TGTGCCAGCAGCTGCCCGGACTACTCGAACACCGGGGAGCTGTTTTTT. As protein: CASSCPDYSNTGELFF.

This clone was found many times. The chain links TRBV4-1 to TRBJ2-3; 10 positions match TRBD2. Losses at the gene ends were 5 bases for V and 11 bases for J; bases not matched to a gene: 4. Germline V gene sequence: CDR1 MGHRA, CDR2 YSYEKL. The CDR3 covers 12 residues. CDR3 DNA sequence: TGCGCCAGCAGCTCCCGACTAGCGGGGCAGTATTTT. Amino acid sequence: CASSSRLAGQYF.

This clone was counted only a few times. This sequence joins TRBV7-6 and TRBJ1-5, with D possibly TRBD1 on 6 matching bases. The germline CDR1 and CDR2 sequences are SGHVS and FNYEAQ. The germline V and J ends were trimmed by 1 base and 0 bases, with 13 bases remaining between them. The CDR3 is 17 amino acids. CDR3 in amino acids: CASSLGQAQYSNQPQHF. The CDR3 DNA reads TGTGCCAGCAGCTTAGGACAGGCCCAGTATAGCAATCAGCCCCAGCATTTT.

This clone has only a few counts. This chain joins TRBV5-1 and TRBJ2-2, with 8 bases fitting TRBD1. V shed 4 bases and J 5 bases; nucleotides not matched to a gene: 10. The CDR3 sequence is 16 residues long. Germline V gives CDR1 SGHRS, CDR2 YFSETQ. This CDR3 reads CASSPRTGSRTGELFF. The CDR3 DNA is TGCGCCAGCAGCCCCAGGACAGGGTCCCGGACCGGGGAGCTGTTTTTT.

This rearrangement joins TRBV28 to TRBJ1-2; D remains unclear. Germline CDR1 is MDHEN and CDR2 is SYDVKM. The CDR3 contains 13 residues. Trimming took off 5 bases at V and 0 bases at J, with 7 bases between the two ends. The CDR3 reads CASSGGTNYGYTF. The CDR3 region has the DNA TGTGCCAGCAGTGGAGGAACTAACTATGGCTACACCTTC.

This clone was seen a few times. The V gene is TRBV2, the J gene TRBJ2-5, with unresolved D. Between the trimmed V and J ends, which lost 6 bases and 5 bases, there was a span of 10 bases. This CDR3 has 12 amino acids. CDR1 SNHLY and CDR2 FYNNEI come from the germline V gene. CDR3 protein: CASRMELETQYF. In nucleotides, the CDR3 is TGTGCCAGCAGAATGGAGTTGGAGACCCAGTACTTC.

This clone came up a few times. This chain uses TRBV30 with TRBJ2-5, with a possible D match to TRBD2 (6 bases). This CDR3 region has 12 residues. V gave up 5 bases and J gave up 1 base, with 8 bases separating them. Germline CDR1 and CDR2: GTSNPN and SVGIG (reference sequence). CDR3 bases: TGTGCCTGGGCCGGGAGCCAAGAGACCCAGTACTTC. Amino acid sequence: CAWAGSQETQYF.

Many counts were recorded for this clone. CDR3 sequence reads: CASSDRGGNSPLHF. In nucleotides, the CDR3 is TGTGCCAGCAGTGACCGGGGAGGGAATTCACCCCTCCACTTT. The genes are TRBV25-1 and TRBJ1-6; D ambiguous. The CDR3 loop spans 14 amino acids. Looked up from germline, CDR1 is MGHDK and CDR2 is SYGVNS. Trimming cost V 3 bases and J 7 bases, with 10 bases left between them.

This clone was counted ten times or more. The J gene is TRBJ2-1, the V gene TRBV7-9, with 9 bases matching TRBD1. The V segment lost 4 bases and the J segment 8 bases; nucleotides outside the gene matches: 9. Germline lookup yields CDR1 SEHNR and CDR2 FQNEAQ (reference sequence). The length of the CDR3 is 15 residues. The CDR3 here is CASSSMGQGDHEQFF. The CDR3 region has the DNA TGTGCCAGCAGCTCAATGGGACAGGGTGACCATGAGCAGTTCTTC. The full variable domain, in which reference TRBV7-9 and TRBJ2-1 provide the parts outside the CDR3, is DTGVSQNPRHKITKRGQNVTFRCDPISEHNRLYWYRQTLGQGPEFLTYFQNEAQLEKSRLLSDRFSAERPKGSFSTLEIQRTEQGDSAMYLCASSSMGQGDHEQFFGPGTRLTVL.

This chain links TRBV5-1 with TRBJ2-7; 9 nucleotides align to TRBD1. The germline gives CDR1 SGHRS, CDR2 YFSETQ. V trimming: 4 bases; J trimming: 5 bases; junction bases outside the gene matches: 7. This CDR3 is built from 14 residues. The CDR3 region has the DNA TGCGCCAGCAGCGGGGGGACAGGGTCAAACGAGCAGTACTTC. This translates into CASSGGTGSNEQYF.

This clone was detected a few times. The chain employs TRBV7-9 and TRBJ1-2, with 10 bases fitting TRBD1. This CDR3 spans 15 amino acids. The germline V gene encodes CDR1 SEHNR and CDR2 FQNEAQ (reference sequence). J gave up 4 bases and V 5 bases, and 7 bases lay outside the gene matches. The CDR3, as DNA: TGTGCCAGCAGCAAGAGGACAGGGGGATTCTATGGCTACACCTTC. Translated, it gives CASSKRTGGFYGYTF. The full variable domain, in which reference TRBV7-9 and TRBJ1-2 provide the parts outside the CDR3, is DTGVSQNPRHKITKRGQNVTFRCDPISEHNRLYWYRQTLGQGPEFLTYFQNEAQLEKSRLLSDRFSAERPKGSFSTLEIQRTEQGDSAMYLCASSKRTGGFYGYTFGSGTRLTVV.

V is TRBV28 and J is TRBJ2-7; D ambiguous. This CDR3 spans 12 amino acids. Germline V lookup: CDR1 MDHEN, CDR2 SYDVKM. Trimming pared 8 bases from V and 3 bases from J, leaving 11 bases between. This CDR3 is CASQTPYYEQYF. Written as DNA, the CDR3 is TGTGCCAGCCAAACCCCCTACTACGAGCAGTACTTC.

This clone showed up just a few times. The rearrangement links TRBV6-1 to TRBJ2-3; 9 bases align to TRBD1. V was pared by 5 bases and J by 4 bases, with 4 bases of the junction left unmatched. Germline V gene lookup returns CDR1 MNHNS and CDR2 SASEGT. CDR3 length: 14 residues. This CDR3 is CASSTGGRADTQYF. CDR3 coding DNA: TGTGCCAGCAGTACAGGGGGCCGTGCAGATACGCAGTATTTT.

The CDR3 DNA is TGTGCCATCAGTGATGTTAGCGGGGGCACCTACGAGCAGTACTTC. It specifies CAISDVSGGTYEQYF. The rearrangement joins TRBV10-3 to TRBJ2-7; 9 bases agree with TRBD2. The CDR3 loop spans 15 amino acids. V shed 3 bases, J shed 2 bases, and the junction held 5 bases outside the gene matches. Germline CDR1 and CDR2: ENHRY and SYGVKD.

This CDR3 is CASSLDAGGQAFF. The CDR3, as DNA: TGTGCCAGCAGCTTGGACGCCGGGGGGCAAGCTTTCTTT. The rearrangement joins TRBV5-4 to TRBJ1-1, with D maybe TRBD1 (6 bases). The V and J ends lost 0 bases and 9 bases respectively, with 12 bases between them. The CDR3 contains 13 residues. From germline, CDR1 is SGHNT and CDR2 YYREEE (reference sequence).

This chain links TRBV6-5 with TRBJ2-3, with 11 bases lining up with TRBD1. V lost 2 bases, J lost 4 bases, and 2 bases stayed unmatched. This CDR3 contains 15 residues. The germline CDR1 and CDR2 sequences are MNHEY and SVGAGI. CDR3 sequence reads: CASSYGTGGSDTQYF. The DNA of the CDR3 is TGTGCCAGCAGTTACGGGACAGGGGGGTCAGATACGCAGTATTTT.

Only a few counts were recorded for this clone. This same CDR3 is encoded by further DNA sequences in the sample. The CDR3 region has the DNA TGTGCCAGCAGTGTTACAGGGGGCTACACCTTC. Translated: CASSVTGGYTF. The chain combines TRBV2 with TRBJ1-2; D possibly corresponds to TRBD1 (6 bases). From germline, CDR1 is SNHLY and CDR2 FYNNEI. Trimming removed 4 bases from V and 8 bases from J, with 8 bases in between. This CDR3 contains 11 residues.

This chain uses TRBV25-1 with TRBJ1-4, with D possibly TRBD1 on 5 matching bases. V lost 0 bases to trimming and J lost 3 bases, with 11 bases between them. Germline assignment: CDR1 MGHDK and CDR2 SYGVNS. The CDR3 contains 16 residues. The CDR3 DNA is TGTGCCAGCAGTGAATATGGGGCAGAAGCTAATGAAAAACTGTTTTTT. Translating it yields CASSEYGAEANEKLFF.

This clone was seen only a few times. V gene TRBV30 combines with J gene TRBJ2-7; 9 bases align to TRBD1. V lost 8 bases to trimming and J lost 2 bases; unmatched junction nucleotides: 7. In germline, CDR1 is GTSNPN, CDR2 SVGIG (reference sequence). This CDR3 is built from 13 residues. The CDR3 is CAGSGQGTYEQYF. The CDR3 DNA sequence: TGTGCCGGATCCGGACAGGGGACCTACGAGCAGTACTTC.

This chain links TRBV19 with TRBJ2-1, with 10 nucleotides matching TRBD2. V was pared by 1 base and J by 6 bases, with 3 bases of the junction left unmatched. Germline loops: CDR1 LNHDA, CDR2 SQIVND (reference sequence). The CDR3 covers 15 residues. CDR3 nucleotides: TGTGCCAGTAGTATAGGGCTAGCGGGGGTCAATGAGCAGTTCTTC. It specifies CASSIGLAGVNEQFF.